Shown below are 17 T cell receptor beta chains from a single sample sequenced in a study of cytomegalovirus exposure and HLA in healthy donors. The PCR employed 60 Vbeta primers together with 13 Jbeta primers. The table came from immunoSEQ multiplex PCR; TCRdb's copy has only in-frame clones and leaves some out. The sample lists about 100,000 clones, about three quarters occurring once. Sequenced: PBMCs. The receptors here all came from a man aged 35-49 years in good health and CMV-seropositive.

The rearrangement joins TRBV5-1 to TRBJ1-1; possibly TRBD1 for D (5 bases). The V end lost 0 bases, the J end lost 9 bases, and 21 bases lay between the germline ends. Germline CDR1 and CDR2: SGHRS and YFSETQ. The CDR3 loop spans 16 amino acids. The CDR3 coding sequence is TGCGCCAGCAGCTTGGGCAGCCGGCAGGGAGGGGAGAAAGCTTTCTTT. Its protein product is CASSLGSRQGGEKAFF.

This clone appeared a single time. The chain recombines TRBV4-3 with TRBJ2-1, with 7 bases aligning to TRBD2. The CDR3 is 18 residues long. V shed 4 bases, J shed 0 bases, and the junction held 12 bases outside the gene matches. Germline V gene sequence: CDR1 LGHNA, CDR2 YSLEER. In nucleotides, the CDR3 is TGCGCCAGCAGCCCTAGAGGGATTAGCGGGCTCTCCTACAATGAGCAGTTCTTC. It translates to CASSPRGISGLSYNEQFF.

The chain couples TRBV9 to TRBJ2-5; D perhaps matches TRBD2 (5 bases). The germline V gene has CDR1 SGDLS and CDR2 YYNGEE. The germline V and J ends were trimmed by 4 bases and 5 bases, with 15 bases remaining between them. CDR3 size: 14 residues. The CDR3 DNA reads TGTGCCAGCAGCTTTTCCGGGATGGGGGAGACCCAGTACTTC. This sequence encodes CASSFSGMGETQYF.

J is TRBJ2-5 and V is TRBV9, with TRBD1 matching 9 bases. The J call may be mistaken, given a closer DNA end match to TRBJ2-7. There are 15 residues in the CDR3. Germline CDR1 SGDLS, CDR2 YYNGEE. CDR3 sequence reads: CASSEGTGNSYEQYF. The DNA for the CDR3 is TGTGCCAGCAGCGAGGGGACAGGGAACTCCTACGAGCAGTACTTC.

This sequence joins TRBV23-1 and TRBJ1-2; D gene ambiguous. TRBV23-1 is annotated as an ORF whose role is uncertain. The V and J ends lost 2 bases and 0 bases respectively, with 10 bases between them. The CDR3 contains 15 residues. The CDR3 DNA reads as TGCGCCAGCAGTCAAAACACAGCTACTAACTATGGCTACACCTTC. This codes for CASSQNTATNYGYTF.

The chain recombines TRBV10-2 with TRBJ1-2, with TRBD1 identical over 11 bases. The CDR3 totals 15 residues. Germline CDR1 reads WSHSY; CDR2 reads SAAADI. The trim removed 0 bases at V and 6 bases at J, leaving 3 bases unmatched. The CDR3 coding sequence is TGCGCCAGCAGTGAGTCGGGACAGGGGGTGGATGGCTACACCTTC. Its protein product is CASSESGQGVDGYTF.

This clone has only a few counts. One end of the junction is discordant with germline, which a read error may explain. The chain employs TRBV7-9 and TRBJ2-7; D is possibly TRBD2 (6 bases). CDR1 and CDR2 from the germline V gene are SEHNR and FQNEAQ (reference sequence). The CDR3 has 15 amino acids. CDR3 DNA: TGTTCCAGCAGCGCGATAGCGGCGAGCTCCTACGAGCAGTACTTC. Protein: CSSSAIAASSYEQYF.

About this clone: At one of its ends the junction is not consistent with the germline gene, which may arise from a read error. The CDR3 loop reads CASSLAGGRSNEQFF. DNA for the CDR3: TGTGCTAGCAGCTTAGCGGGGGGGCGTAGCAATGAGCAGTTCTTC. The chain couples TRBV7-7 to TRBJ2-1; 11 bases line up with TRBD2. This CDR3 region has 15 residues. CDR1 SSHAT and CDR2 FNYEAQ come from the germline V gene (reference sequence).

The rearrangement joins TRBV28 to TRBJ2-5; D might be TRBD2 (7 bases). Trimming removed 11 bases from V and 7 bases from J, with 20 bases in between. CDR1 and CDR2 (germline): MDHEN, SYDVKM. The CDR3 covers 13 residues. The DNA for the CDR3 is TGTGCCTGCATGGGGGGGCAGTCGGGGACCCAGTACTTC. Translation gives CACMGGQSGTQYF. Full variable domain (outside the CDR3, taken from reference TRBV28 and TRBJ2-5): DVKVTQSSRYLVKRTGEKVFLECVQDMDHENMFWYRQDPGLGLRLIYFSYDVKMKEKGDIPEGYSVSREKKERFSLILESASTNQTSMYLCACMGGQSGTQYFGPGTRLLVL.

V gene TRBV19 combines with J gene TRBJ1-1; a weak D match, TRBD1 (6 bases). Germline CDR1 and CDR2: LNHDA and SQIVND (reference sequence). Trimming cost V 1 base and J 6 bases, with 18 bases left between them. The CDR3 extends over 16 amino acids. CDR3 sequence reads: CASSIVRGGRGSEAFF. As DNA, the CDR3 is TGTGCCAGTAGTATAGTCCGGGGGGGGCGCGGGTCTGAAGCTTTCTTT.

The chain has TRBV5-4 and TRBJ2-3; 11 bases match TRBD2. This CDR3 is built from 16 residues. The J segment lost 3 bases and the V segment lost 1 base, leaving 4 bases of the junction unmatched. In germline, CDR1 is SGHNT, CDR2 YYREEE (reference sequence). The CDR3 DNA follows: TGTGCCAGCAGCTTGACGGCTAGCGGGAGGACAGATACGCAGTATTTT. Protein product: CASSLTASGRTDTQYF.

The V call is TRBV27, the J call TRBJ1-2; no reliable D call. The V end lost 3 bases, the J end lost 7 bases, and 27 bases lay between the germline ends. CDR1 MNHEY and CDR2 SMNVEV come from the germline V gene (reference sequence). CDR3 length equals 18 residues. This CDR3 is CASSFTPDLGSARSGYTF. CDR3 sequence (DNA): TGTGCCAGCAGTTTCACCCCCGACCTTGGGTCGGCCAGGTCTGGCTACACCTTC.

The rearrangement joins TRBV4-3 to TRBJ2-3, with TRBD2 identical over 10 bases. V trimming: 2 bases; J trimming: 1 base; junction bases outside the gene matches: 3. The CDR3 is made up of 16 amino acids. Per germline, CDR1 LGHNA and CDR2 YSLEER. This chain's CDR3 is CASSQLGTSGTDTQYF. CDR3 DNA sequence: TGCGCCAGCAGCCAACTTGGGACTAGCGGCACAGATACGCAGTATTTT.

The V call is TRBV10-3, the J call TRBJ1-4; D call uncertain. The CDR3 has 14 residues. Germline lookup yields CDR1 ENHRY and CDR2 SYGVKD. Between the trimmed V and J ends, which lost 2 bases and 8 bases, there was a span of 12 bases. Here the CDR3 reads CAISESRGGEKLFF. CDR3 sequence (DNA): TGTGCCATCAGTGAGAGTCGGGGAGGAGAAAAACTGTTTTTT.

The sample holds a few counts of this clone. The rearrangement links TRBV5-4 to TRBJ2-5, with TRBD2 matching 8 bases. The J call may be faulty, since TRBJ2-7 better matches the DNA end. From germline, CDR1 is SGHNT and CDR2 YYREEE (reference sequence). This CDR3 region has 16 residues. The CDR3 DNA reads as TGTGCCAGCAGCCCCGGGAGAAGCGGGAGCTCCTACGAGCAGTACTTC. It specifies CASSPGRSGSSYEQYF.

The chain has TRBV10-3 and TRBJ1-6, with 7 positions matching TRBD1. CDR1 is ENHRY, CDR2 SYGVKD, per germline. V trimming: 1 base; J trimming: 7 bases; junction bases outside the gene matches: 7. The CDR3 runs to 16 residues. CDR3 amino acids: CAISELGTEPNSPLHF. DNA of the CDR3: TGTGCCATCAGTGAGTTGGGGACAGAACCAAATTCACCCCTCCACTTT.

Here the CDR3 reads CASSLETGGYREQYF. The CDR3 DNA follows: TGTGCCAGCAGCTTAGAGACAGGGGGGTACCGCGAGCAGTACTTC. This chain uses TRBV11-2 with TRBJ2-7; the match to TRBD1 covers 9 bases. This CDR3 has 15 residues. CDR1 SGHAT and CDR2 FQNNGV come from the germline V gene. Losses at the gene ends were 0 bases for V and 6 bases for J; bases not matched to a gene: 6.